This T cell receptor beta chain was identified during a study of blood T cell repertoires in COVID-19. About the research overall: COVID-19 samples, acute and convalescent, were from the United States, Italy and Spain. T cells, B-cell-depleted T cells, or PBMCs provided the cDNA or gDNA that served as material.

Authors' analysis steps: The assay estimated nucleated cells by amplifying reference gene primers. TCRdb's copy holds only in-frame clones and misses some; the assay was immunoSEQ multiplex PCR. For V, J and clone size, that table is used; D and trimming come from the DNA. The table has 30,000 to 35,000 clones, approximately 89% seen once; the top ten hold 44%. Sequencing was carried out using peripheral blood. This clonotype originated in a human donor in a cohort sampled during active COVID-19.

The CDR3 DNA is TGTGCCAGCAGCTTGGATAGCAGCGGGGCCGGGGGTACGCAGTATTTT. Translated: CASSLDSSGAGGTQYF. J is TRBJ2-3 and V is TRBV5-8, with 7 bases fitting TRBD2. V shed 0 bases, J shed 8 bases, and the junction held 12 bases outside the gene matches. CDR3 length: 16 amino acids. The germline gives CDR1 SGHTS, CDR2 YDEGEE.